This entry features one T cell receptor beta chain sequence. What it recognizes is unknown. The data originate from a study of cytomegalovirus exposure and HLA in healthy donors. Whole-study findings and limits: A missense DCLRE1C variant was associated with V- and J-gene trimming of TCR beta chains in a later analysis, and an independent cohort replicated the association. The study put 150 or so TCR beta chains on its list as cytomegalovirus-associated. Researchers reported from a later analysis that most CMV-associated TCR beta chains appeared HLA-restricted.

The PCR was carried out with 60 Vbeta primers and 13 Jbeta primers. TCRdb keeps only in-frame clones here, not all; method: immunoSEQ multiplex PCR. The sample has 150,000 to 200,000 clones, 75% to 85% seen once. The germline CDR1 and CDR2 sequences are MDHEN and SYDVKM. CDR3 length: 14 residues. V lost 6 bases to trimming and J lost 11 bases; unmatched junction nucleotides: 15. The source of this sequence is a man aged 45-65 years in good health and CMV-seropositive. The chain has TRBV28 and TRBJ1-1, with 7 bases lining up with TRBD1. The sample was PBMCs. CDR3 nucleotides: TGTGCCAGCAGCTCAACGGCGCAGGGGGTAAGGGCTTTCTTT. Translated: CASSSTAQGVRAFF.